Following are 13 T cell receptor beta chains from one sample sequenced in a study of control samples from healthy donors and cancer patients. TCRdb's copy holds only in-frame clones and misses some; the assay was immunoSEQ multiplex PCR. The table includes about 69,000 clones, 84% detected once. The specimen was PBMCs. The receptor source for this set is a woman aged 50 to 60 with lung cancer.

The chain recombines TRBV24-1 with TRBJ2-7; 7 nucleotides match TRBD1. Germline lookup yields CDR1 KGHDR and CDR2 SFDVKD. V was pared by 5 bases and J by 6 bases, with 9 bases of the junction left unmatched. CDR3 length: 14 amino acids. The DNA of the CDR3 is TGTGCCACCAGTGTGGGTGGGGGACAGACCGAGCAGTACTTC. Its protein is CATSVGGGQTEQYF.

CDR3 bases: TGTGCCAGCAGCTTGTGGGGTGAAGCTTTCTTT. Protein: CASSLWGEAFF. This sequence joins TRBV5-8 and TRBJ1-1; D not certain. With 1 base removed from V and 7 bases from J, the gap between germline ends came to 5 bases. The CDR3 runs to 11 residues. Germline CDR1 reads SGHTS; CDR2 reads YDEGEE. Together with reference TRBV5-8 and TRBJ1-1, the CDR3 gives the full variable domain: EAGVTQSPTHLIKTRGQQATLRCSPISGHTSVYWYQQALGLGLQFLLWYDEGEERNRGNFPPRFSGRQFPNYSSELNVNALELEDSALYLCASSLWGEAFFGQGTRLTVV.

DNA for the CDR3: TGCAGCGTATCCACCTGGGGGTACAATGAGCAGTTCTTC. It translates to CSVSTWGYNEQFF. J is TRBJ2-1 and V is TRBV29-1; D tentatively fits TRBD1 or TRBD2 (5 bases each). The V end was cut by 6 bases, the J end by 4 bases, with 13 bases between. Germline loops: CDR1 SQVTM, CDR2 ANQGSEA. The CDR3 totals 13 residues.

The chain has TRBV28 and TRBJ2-3, with 7 bases aligning to TRBD1. Germline V gene lookup returns CDR1 MDHEN and CDR2 SYDVKM. The CDR3 loop spans 18 amino acids. V lost 4 bases and J lost 0; bases outside the gene matches: 13. The CDR3 region is CASSSRIDRALSTDTQYF. DNA for the CDR3: TGTGCCAGCAGTTCGAGAATTGACAGGGCCCTTAGCACAGATACGCAGTATTTT.

V and J are TRBV5-5 and TRBJ2-4; unclear D gene. The CDR3 consists of 15 residues. Trimming left V 0 bases short and J 6 bases short, with 13 bases between. Germline V gene sequence: CDR1 SGHKS, CDR2 YYEKEE (reference sequence). The CDR3 loop reads CASSLAGSVGNIQYF. The CDR3 DNA sequence: TGTGCCAGCAGCTTGGCTGGATCAGTCGGAAACATTCAGTACTTC.

This clone was seen more than once but under ten times. The rearrangement uses TRBV19 and TRBJ2-3; 9 bases are shared with TRBD2. Germline loops: CDR1 LNHDA, CDR2 SQIVND (reference sequence). V lost 4 bases and J lost 4; bases outside the gene matches: 9. This CDR3 is 16 amino acids long. This chain's CDR3 is CASSNGKRGVADTQYF. CDR3 DNA sequence: TGTGCCAGTAGTAACGGGAAGCGGGGGGTTGCAGATACGCAGTATTTT.

This chain connects TRBV12-3 or TRBV12-4 to TRBJ1-3, with no clear D. Between the trimmed V and J ends, which lost 5 bases and 4 bases, there was a span of 9 bases. The CDR3 contains 13 residues. CDR3 bases: TGTGCCAGCAGTCCCGCGGGGGGAAACACCATATATTTT. This encodes CASSPAGGNTIYF.

The chain uses TRBV29-1 and TRBJ2-1, with 12 positions matching TRBD2. The CDR3 is 13 amino acids. V was clipped by 7 bases and J by 9 bases; unmatched bases: 7. Looked up from germline, CDR1 is SQVTM and CDR2 is ANQGSEA. This CDR3 is CSGTSGVEGEQFF. For the CDR3, the DNA is TGCAGCGGGACTAGCGGGGTGGAGGGTGAGCAGTTCTTC.

V and J are TRBV6-5 and TRBJ2-5, with TRBD1 identical over 9 bases. Trimming took 6 bases from V and 1 from J; bases not matched to a gene: 3. Germline V gene data show CDR1 as MNHEY and CDR2 as SVGAGI. There are 14 residues in the CDR3. The CDR3 nucleotides read TGTGCCAGCAGACGACAGGGGGGCCAAGAGACCCAGTACTTC. Amino acids: CASRRQGGQETQYF.

The gene calls are TRBV4-3 and TRBJ1-2, with 10 nucleotides matching TRBD1. CDR3 size: 17 residues. The ends lost 4 bases at V and 6 bases at J; junction bases unmatched: 14. CDR1 is LGHNA, CDR2 YSLEER, per germline. The chain's CDR3 is CASSRQGAGGSRDGYTF. The CDR3 nucleotides are TGCGCCAGCAGCCGACAGGGGGCAGGGGGCTCTCGGGATGGCTACACCTTC.

This clone has a handful of counts. This may be a read error: a much more frequent sequence differs by one nucleotide. The chain recombines TRBV2 with TRBJ1-2; maybe TRBD1 (5 bases). V gave up 0 bases and J gave up 5 bases, with 10 bases separating them. Looked up from germline, CDR1 is SNHLY and CDR2 is FYNNEI. The CDR3 spans 14 residues. CDR3 protein: CASSEAGVSYGYTF. DNA for the CDR3: TGTGCCAGCAGTGAAGCGGGGGTTAGTTATGGCTACACCTTC.

The rearrangement links TRBV4-1 to TRBJ1-2; D is unclear. This CDR3 contains 14 residues. Trimming cost V 0 bases and J 1 base, with 6 bases left between them. CDR1 is MGHRA, CDR2 YSYEKL, per germline. CDR3 nucleotides: TGCGCCAGCAGCCAAGAATGGATTAACTATGGCTACACCTTC. This sequence encodes CASSQEWINYGYTF.

The chain carries TRBV11-3 and TRBJ2-7, with TRBD2 identical over 8 bases. The germline CDR1 and CDR2 sequences are SGHNT and YENEEA. The CDR3 is 15 amino acids. With 2 bases clipped from V and 6 bases from J, the junction kept 9 bases outside the gene matches. CDR3 sequence reads: CASSLQRGSPREQYF. The DNA of the CDR3 is TGTGCCAGCAGCTTACAGCGGGGGTCGCCTCGCGAGCAGTACTTC.